A selection of T cell receptor beta chains follows, all from one sample in a study of T cells in Graves' hyperthyroidism and ophthalmopathy. TCRdb ran MiXCR on the multiplex PCR reads and lists one entry per CDR3 protein. The sample holds 500,000 or so distinct CDR3 sequences; over 15% are singletons and the top ten take 15% to 20%. Sequences were obtained from blood. Every receptor here comes from a woman aged 18-29 years with Graves' ophthalmopathy. Both conserved end residues are part of each CDR3. The D gene is left open where the match is weak. A row's size may be missing; if present it is once, few, many or a size class.

>TRBD2|few|TRBV20-1|TRBJ2-3
TGCAGTGCTGATAGCGGGGGGGCCGATAATACGCAGTATTTT
CSADSGGADNTQYF
>TRBD1|many|TRBV7-6|TRBJ2-7
TGTGCCAGCAGCCGAGCCGGGACAGGGTCCTACGAGCAGTACTTC
CASSRAGTGSYEQYF
>TRBD2|-|TRBV7-2|TRBJ2-3
TGTGCCAGCAGCTCTGGACTAGCGGGAGGCCCCCTGGGGACAGATACGCAGTATTTT
CASSSGLAGGPLGTDTQYF
>TRBD1|many|TRBV6-1|TRBJ1-2
TGTGCCAGCAGTGAAGCAGGAACAGGGGGTCATGGCTACACCTTC
CASSEAGTGGHGYTF
>-|many|TRBV11-2|TRBJ2-3
TGTGCCAGCAGCCCTGGGGGCCGGGGTAGCACAGATACGCAGTATTTT
CASSPGGRGSTDTQYF
>TRBD1|many|TRBV7-2|TRBJ1-5
TGTGCCAGCAGCTTAATGGGACAGACCTTCAATCAGCCCCAGCATTTT
CASSLMGQTFNQPQHF
>-|-|TRBV28|TRBJ1-1
TGTGCCAGCAGTTCCATGGGGCGGAGTGGTGAAGCTTTCTTT
CASSSMGRSGEAFF
>TRBD1|-|TRBV11-2|TRBJ2-5
TGTGCCAGCAGCTTAGGGGGACAGGGACCGCAAGAGACCCAGTACTTC
CASSLGGQGPQETQYF
>TRBD1|-|TRBV19|TRBJ1-1
TGTGCCAGCAAACAGGGGTTCACTGAAGCTTTCTTT
CASKQGFTEAFF
>-|many|TRBV20-1|TRBJ2-7
TGCAGTGCTAGGTCAACGGATACCTACGAGCAGTACTTC
CSARSTDTYEQYF
>-|many|TRBV27|TRBJ2-1
-
CASSFGPGTLQGSEQFF
>-|many|TRBV7-9|TRBJ2-1
TGTGCCAGCAGCCCCTCGACAGGATACAATGAGCAGTTCTTC
CASSPSTGYNEQFF
>-|many|TRBV30|TRBJ2-1
TGTGCCCAAGGGGTCTGGGATGAGCAGTTCTTC
CAQGVWDEQFF
>TRBD2|once|TRBV7-2|TRBJ2-2
TGTGCCAGCAGCTTGGAAGCGGGGGGGGGCGGGGAGCTGTTTTTT
CASSLEAGGGGELFF
>-|-|TRBV5-4|TRBJ1-1
TGTGCCAGCGAGGACAGCTTGAACACTGAAGCTTTCTTT
CASEDSLNTEAFF
>-|many|TRBV6-1|TRBJ1-1
TGTGCCAGCAGTTACCCCGCACTGAACACTGAAGCTTTCTTT
CASSYPALNTEAFF
>-|few|TRBV9|TRBJ2-6
TGTGCCAGCAGCGTAGCGACTGACTCTGGGGCCAACGTCCTGACTTTC
CASSVATDSGANVLTF
>TRBD1|-|TRBV18|TRBJ1-6
TGTGCCAGCTCACCATCCGGGACAGGGAATTCACCCCTCCACTTT
CASSPSGTGNSPLHF
>-|many|TRBV28|TRBJ1-1
TGTGCCAGCGTTACGGGCGGCACTTACACTGAAGCTTTCTTT
CASVTGGTYTEAFF
>TRBD1|many|TRBV30|TRBJ1-1
TGTGCCTGGAGCGGACAGGGGGAAGCTTTCTTT
CAWSGQGEAFF
>TRBD2|many|TRBV7-9|TRBJ2-2
TGTGCCAGCAGTCCTAAGACTAGCGGGCTTTCAAACACCGGGGAGCTGTTTTTT
CASSPKTSGLSNTGELFF
>TRBD2|many|TRBV2|TRBJ2-4
TGTGCCAGCAGTGGGAGTAGCGGGCTAGCCAAAAACATTCAGTACTTC
CASSGSSGLAKNIQYF
>-|few|TRBV4-3|TRBJ2-2
TGCGCCAGCAGCCATCAACGGGACACCGGGGAGCTGTTTTTT
CASSHQRDTGELFF